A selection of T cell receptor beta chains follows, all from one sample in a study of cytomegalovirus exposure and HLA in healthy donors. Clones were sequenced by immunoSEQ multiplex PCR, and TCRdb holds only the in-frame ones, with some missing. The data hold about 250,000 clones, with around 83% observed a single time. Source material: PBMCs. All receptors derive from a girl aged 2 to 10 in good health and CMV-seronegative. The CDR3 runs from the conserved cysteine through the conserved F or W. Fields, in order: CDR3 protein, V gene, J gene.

CASSRRGAAGQGVYEQYF	TRBV23-1	TRBJ2-7
CASVRQGLANTQYF	TRBV2	TRBJ2-3
CASTSDRANTEAFF	TRBV6-5	TRBJ1-1
CASNSNYNEQFF	TRBV28	TRBJ2-1
CASSSPPTGTNGYTF	TRBV5-1	TRBJ1-2
CASSLAGGLDEQFF	TRBV7-6	TRBJ2-1
CASSVRGDYGYTF	TRBV5-6	TRBJ1-2
CASSMGLAGGRETQYF	TRBV19	TRBJ2-5
CASSEDRDTGELFF	TRBV25-1	TRBJ2-2
CASSPLAGGRTGELFF	TRBV19	TRBJ2-2
CASSPQGALSYEQYF	TRBV7-8	TRBJ2-7
CASSEGRGLDGYTF	TRBV25-1	TRBJ1-2
CASSPHSGRLKVVNQPQHF	TRBV28	TRBJ1-5
CASSPLPVYVKDIEQFF	TRBV7-9	TRBJ2-1
CASAETYEQYF	TRBV2	TRBJ2-7
CASSLGLAGGGLAKNIQYF	TRBV7-8	TRBJ2-4
CASSYTGQLSAEAFF	TRBV6-6	TRBJ1-1
CASSFHDRAGEQYF	TRBV7-6	TRBJ2-7
CASSPLTGGYGYTF	TRBV6-5	TRBJ1-2
CASSLEPSGFRETQYF	TRBV5-1	TRBJ2-5
CSVERQVHNEQFF	TRBV29-1	TRBJ2-1
CASSAGQWGEKLFF	TRBV5-4	TRBJ1-4
CASSLVGGLPYNEQFF	TRBV7-9	TRBJ2-1
CASSTRQGAYEQYF	TRBV19	TRBJ2-7
CASSPPGLARNEQYF	TRBV23-1	TRBJ2-7